One sample yielded the 21 T cell receptor beta chains listed below, sequenced in a study of CD8 T cells in ankylosing spondylitis. Regarding the study as a whole: The study identified a TCR beta motif of seven or eight highly homologous variants that appeared characteristic of ankylosing spondylitis blood.

Their antigens are not known. TCRdb reprocessed the 5' RACE reads via MiXCR and lists one record per CDR3 protein. The table has roughly 700,000 distinct CDR3 sequences, roughly 19% seen once. The sequencing input was blood, either unsorted or a sorted T cell fraction (not recorded which). These receptors all come from a male donor with ankylosing spondylitis.

This clonotype was seen a handful of times. The J gene is TRBJ2-2, the V gene TRBV7-6; TRBD1 or TRBD2 may be the D gene (5 bases each). Trimming left V 3 bases short and J 4 bases short, with 9 bases between. Germline assignment: CDR1 SGHVS and CDR2 FNYEAQ. CDR3 length: 14 amino acids. CDR3: CASSLGEATGELFF. CDR3 nucleotides: TGTGCCAGCAGCTTGGGGGAAGCCACCGGGGAGCTGTTTTTT.

The genes are TRBV6-5 and TRBJ1-1; D is uncertain. CDR1 and CDR2 from the germline V gene are MNHEY and SVGAGI. The CDR3 runs 12 residues. Trimming took 5 bases from V and 2 from J, leaving 6 bases between them. The CDR3: CASSAINTEAFF. CDR3 DNA: TGTGCCAGCAGTGCGATAAACACTGAAGCTTTCTTT.

This clonotype was seen ten or more times. The rearrangement links TRBV29-1 to TRBJ2-1; possible D gene TRBD1, 6 bases. The CDR3 is 12 amino acids. In germline, CDR1 is SQVTM, CDR2 ANQGSEA. Trimming took 4 bases from V and 9 from J, leaving 13 bases between them. CDR3 region: CSVAFQGFEQFF. Written as DNA, the CDR3 is TGCAGCGTTGCGTTCCAGGGGTTTGAGCAGTTCTTC.

This chain links TRBV7-8 with TRBJ2-5; D unresolved. This CDR3 spans 14 amino acids. V gave up 2 bases and J gave up 1 base, with 8 bases separating them. CDR1 and CDR2 from the germline V gene are SGHVS and FQNEAQ. In DNA, the CDR3 is TGTGCCAGCAGCTTACGGGCATTCCAAGAGACCCAGTACTTC. The encoded protein is CASSLRAFQETQYF.

The chain links TRBV3-1 to TRBJ2-3; the match to TRBD2 covers 12 bases. With V trimmed by 3 bases and J by 1 base, 8 bases remained unmatched. Germline values: CDR1 LGHDT, CDR2 YNNKEL (reference sequence). This CDR3 region has 18 residues. In DNA form, the CDR3 reads TGTGCCAGCAGCCATCCCCTAGCGGGAGGGAAGGGCACAGATACGCAGTATTTT. Translated: CASSHPLAGGKGTDTQYF.

This clonotype was counted a few times. This rearrangement joins TRBV10-3 to TRBJ1-1; D is unclear. The CDR3 has 15 amino acids. Trimming shortened V by 7 bases and J by 5 bases, and 20 bases separated the two germline ends. Germline V CDR1 and CDR2: ENHRY, SYGVKD. CDR3 sequence: CAINGSTTPSTEAFF. The CDR3 DNA follows: TGTGCCATCAATGGTTCAACTACACCGTCTACTGAAGCTTTCTTT.

In DNA form, the CDR3 reads TGTGCCAGCAGCGGGGGGACAGGGGGACTGTTTTTT. It codes for CASSGGTGGLFF. The J gene is TRBJ1-4, the V gene TRBV9, with 11 bases that match TRBD1. V gave up 3 bases and J gave up 13 bases; unmatched junction bases: 2. Germline CDR1 and CDR2: SGDLS and YYNGEE. The CDR3 sequence is 12 residues long.

CDR3 nucleotides: TGTGCCAGCAGCCAAGGGAGGGGAATCTACGAGCAGTACTTC. Translating gives CASSQGRGIYEQYF. The chain is built from TRBV14 and TRBJ2-7, with D possibly TRBD2 on 6 matching bases. Deletions cut 1 base from V and 3 bases from J, with 10 bases between. The CDR3 consists of 14 residues. The germline V gene has CDR1 SGHDN and CDR2 FVKESK.

This clonotype was seen more than once but under ten times. This chain connects TRBV20-1 to TRBJ1-3, with 7 bases aligning to TRBD1. Germline V gene sequence: CDR1 DFQATT, CDR2 SNEGSKA (reference sequence). J was trimmed by 4 bases and V by 4 bases; bases with no gene match: 10. The CDR3 contains 15 residues. For the CDR3, the DNA is TGCAGTGCTAATAAAATAACAGGGGACGGAAACACCATATATTTT. Protein product: CSANKITGDGNTIYF.

A few counts support this clonotype. The rearrangement links TRBV27 to TRBJ2-7; TRBD1 aligns across 8 bases. This CDR3 contains 16 residues. Germline V gives CDR1 MNHEY, CDR2 SMNVEV (reference sequence). V gave up 5 bases and J gave up 0 bases; unmatched junction bases: 9. CDR3 sequence (DNA): TGTGCCAGCAGTCCTCAACAGGGGGTTATCTCCTACGAGCAGTACTTC. It yields the protein CASSPQQGVISYEQYF.

The chain links TRBV7-2 to TRBJ2-4; a possible D gene is TRBD2 (6 bases). This CDR3 comprises 16 residues. From germline, CDR1 is SGHTA and CDR2 FQGNSA. The V end lost 5 bases, the J end lost 3 bases, and 17 bases lay between the germline ends. The CDR3 loop reads CASSRGGLEGKNIQYF. CDR3 coding DNA: TGTGCCAGCAGCCGCGGTGGGCTGGAGGGCAAAAACATTCAGTACTTC.

This clonotype was recorded many times. The chain combines TRBV12-3 or TRBV12-4 with TRBJ1-4; no reliable D call. This CDR3 comprises 15 residues. Trimming stripped 0 bases from V and 0 bases from J, with 5 bases between. As DNA, the CDR3 is TGTGCCAGCAGTTTAGCACAGTCAACTAATGAAAAACTGTTTTTT. It encodes CASSLAQSTNEKLFF.

V and J are TRBV5-1 and TRBJ1-1; 7 bases map to TRBD1. Germline CDR1 SGHRS, CDR2 YFSETQ. The junction had 7 bases not matched to a gene; V was cut back by 0 bases and J by 8 bases. The CDR3 spans 14 residues. The CDR3 DNA reads as TGCGCCAGCAGCTTGGGGACAGGTGGATCGGAAGCTTTCTTT. This translates into CASSLGTGGSEAFF.

This clonotype was counted only a few times. The V gene is TRBV20-1, the J gene TRBJ2-1, with 8 positions matching TRBD1. Per the germline V gene, CDR1 is DFQATT and CDR2 is SNEGSKA (reference sequence). V was clipped by 6 bases and J by 4 bases; unmatched bases: 8. The CDR3 contains 14 residues. The CDR3 DNA sequence: TGCAGTGCCGGCCAGGGGGCGAGTTACAATGAGCAGTTCTTC. It codes for CSAGQGASYNEQFF.

This clonotype was seen a few times. This chain joins TRBV12-3 or TRBV12-4 and TRBJ1-2, with unresolved D. The V and J ends lost 5 bases and 5 bases respectively, with 12 bases between them. The CDR3 runs 13 residues. CDR3 region: CASSTLGWYGYTF. For the CDR3, the DNA is TGTGCCAGCAGTACCTTAGGGTGGTATGGCTACACCTTC.

V and J are TRBV29-1 and TRBJ2-1; 7 bases are a match to TRBD1. This CDR3 contains 14 residues. Germline V CDR1 and CDR2: SQVTM, ANQGSEA. V lost 7 bases to trimming and J lost 7 bases; unmatched junction nucleotides: 13. In DNA, the CDR3 is TGCAGCGCAAACAGGGGACCTCGGATTAATGAGCAGTTCTTC. Amino acids: CSANRGPRINEQFF.

Only a few counts were recorded for this clonotype. V gene TRBV20-1 combines with J gene TRBJ2-5; D possibly matches TRBD1 or TRBD2 (5 bases each). The CDR3 runs 15 residues. V lost 0 bases and J 1 base, leaving 12 bases between the germline ends. Germline lookup yields CDR1 DFQATT and CDR2 SNEGSKA (reference sequence). The CDR3 DNA sequence: TGCAGTGCTAGAGATTGGGGACGGACCCAAGAGACCCAGTACTTC. It is translated as CSARDWGRTQETQYF.

This clonotype showed up just a few times. The chain joins TRBV7-2 to TRBJ1-1; TRBD1 matches at 10 bases. V lost 3 bases to trimming and J lost 6 bases; unmatched junction nucleotides: 7. CDR3 length equals 15 residues. The V gene's germline CDR1 is SGHTA and CDR2 FQGNSA. The CDR3, as DNA: TGTGCCAGCAGCTTTGGACAGGGGGGGATCGCTGAAGCTTTCTTT. It codes for CASSFGQGGIAEAFF. Looking up the rest from reference TRBV7-2 and TRBJ1-1 gives the full variable domain: GAGVSQSPSNKVTEKGKDVELRCDPISGHTALYWYRQSLGQGLEFLIYFQGNSAPDKSGLPSDRFSAERTGGSVSTLTIQRTQQEDSAVYLCASSFGQGGIAEAFFGQGTRLTVV.

This chain joins TRBV5-1 and TRBJ2-1; D gene ambiguous. This CDR3 contains 13 residues. Trimming removed 4 bases from V and 10 bases from J, with 15 bases in between. Germline CDR1 and CDR2: SGHRS and YFSETQ. Here the CDR3 DNA reads TGCGCCAGCAGCCGTGGACCCGACCCAGAGCAGTTCTTC. As protein: CASSRGPDPEQFF.

This clonotype occurred a few times. The chain links TRBV12-3 or TRBV12-4 to TRBJ1-5, with D uncertain. V gave up 5 bases and J gave up 0 bases, with 8 bases separating them. The CDR3 loop spans 14 amino acids. CDR3 region: CASSAEPSNQPQHF. In DNA form, the CDR3 reads TGTGCCAGCAGTGCGGAACCTAGCAATCAGCCCCAGCATTTT.

This clonotype has just a few counts. The chain is built from TRBV12-3 or TRBV12-4 and TRBJ2-7; 9 nucleotides align to TRBD2. The ends lost 3 bases at V and 6 bases at J; junction bases unmatched: 15. CDR3 size: 17 residues. The CDR3 sequence is CASSLARGASGKIEQYF. DNA of the CDR3: TGTGCCAGCAGTTTGGCCCGAGGGGCTAGCGGGAAAATCGAGCAGTACTTC.